A selection of T cell receptor beta chains follows, all from one sample in a study of T cell responses to AZD1222 COVID-19 vaccine. Some clones are missing from TCRdb's copy, which holds only in-frame ones; the method was immunoSEQ multiplex PCR. The data hold roughly 100,000 clones, with 89% observed a single time. This material consisted of peripheral blood, taken 28 days after the second AZD1222 dose. The source of these receptors is an adult who received the AZD1222 COVID-19 vaccine. CDR3s include the opening cysteine and the closing phenylalanine or tryptophan. D genes are given only for firm matches. Clone size is shown for a subset of rows, as once, few, many or a class of expanded clone.

d_gene: TRBD1; abundance: NA; j_gene: TRBJ1-1; v_gene: TRBV13; CDR3aa: CASSSGTGDYMNTEAFF; CDR3nt: TGTGCCAGCAGCTCGGGGACAGGTGACTACATGAACACTGAAGCTTTCTTT
d_gene: NA; abundance: NA; j_gene: TRBJ1-3; v_gene: TRBV2; CDR3aa: CASSETGASSGNTIYF; CDR3nt: TGTGCCAGCAGTGAAACGGGGGCCTCCTCTGGAAACACCATATATTTT
d_gene: TRBD1; abundance: NA; j_gene: TRBJ2-5; v_gene: TRBV5-6; CDR3aa: CASSHDRGWETQYF; CDR3nt: TGTGCCAGCAGCCACGACAGGGGGTGGGAGACCCAGTACTTC
d_gene: NA; abundance: NA; j_gene: TRBJ2-7; v_gene: TRBV7-8; CDR3aa: CASSRPGTSAYEQYF; CDR3nt: TGTGCCAGCAGTCGTCCCGGGACTTCCGCCTACGAGCAGTACTTC
d_gene: NA; abundance: NA; j_gene: TRBJ2-1; v_gene: TRBV30; CDR3aa: CAWSDRVGDEQFF; CDR3nt: TGTGCCTGGAGTGACAGGGTGGGAGATGAGCAGTTCTTC
d_gene: TRBD1; abundance: few; j_gene: TRBJ1-1; v_gene: TRBV18; CDR3aa: CASRQGANTEAFF; CDR3nt: TGTGCCAGCAGACAGGGGGCGAACACTGAAGCTTTCTTT
d_gene: NA; abundance: once; j_gene: TRBJ1-6; v_gene: TRBV27; CDR3aa: CASSFTRNSPLHF; CDR3nt: TGTGCCAGCAGTTTTACCCGTAATTCACCCCTCCACTTT
d_gene: NA; abundance: NA; j_gene: TRBJ1-1; v_gene: TRBV27; CDR3aa: CATSTRGTEAFF; CDR3nt: TGTGCCACCTCTACCCGTGGAACTGAAGCTTTCTTT
d_gene: NA; abundance: once; j_gene: TRBJ2-7; v_gene: TRBV21-1; CDR3aa: CASSKEVVPTYEQYF; CDR3nt: TGTGCCAGCAGCAAAGAGGTGGTGCCAACCTACGAGCAGTACTTC
d_gene: NA; abundance: NA; j_gene: TRBJ1-1; v_gene: TRBV7-9; CDR3aa: CASRTTAGMNTEAFF; CDR3nt: TGTGCCAGCAGAACAACGGCGGGAATGAACACTGAAGCTTTCTTT
d_gene: NA; abundance: NA; j_gene: TRBJ1-5; v_gene: TRBV18; CDR3aa: CASSPNGGNQPQHF; CDR3nt: TGTGCCAGCTCACCAAATGGTGGGAATCAGCCCCAGCATTTT
d_gene: NA; abundance: NA; j_gene: TRBJ1-3; v_gene: TRBV6-5; CDR3aa: CASSYSARSGNTIYF; CDR3nt: TGTGCCAGCAGTTACTCGGCCAGGTCTGGAAACACCATATATTTT
d_gene: TRBD2; abundance: NA; j_gene: TRBJ2-1; v_gene: TRBV12-3/TRBV12-4; CDR3aa: CASSPRTSGSLFF; CDR3nt: TGTGCCAGCAGTCCACGGACTAGCGGGAGTCTGTTCTTC
d_gene: NA; abundance: NA; j_gene: TRBJ2-1; v_gene: TRBV21-1; CDR3aa: CASSKRTDYNEQFF; CDR3nt: TGTGCCAGCAGCAAACGGACAGATTACAATGAGCAGTTCTTC
d_gene: NA; abundance: few; j_gene: TRBJ2-5; v_gene: TRBV2; CDR3aa: CASSGPGETQYF; CDR3nt: TGTGCCAGCAGTGGACCGGGAGAGACCCAGTACTTC
d_gene: NA; abundance: NA; j_gene: TRBJ1-4; v_gene: TRBV19; CDR3aa: CASSTRSGLGEKLFF; CDR3nt: TGTGCCAGTAGTACACGGAGCGGGTTAGGAGAAAAACTGTTTTTT
d_gene: NA; abundance: once; j_gene: TRBJ1-1; v_gene: TRBV3-1/TRBV3-2; CDR3aa: CASSPTTGNREAFF; CDR3nt: TGTGCCAGCAGCCCCACGACAGGAAACCGTGAAGCTTTCTTT
d_gene: TRBD2; abundance: NA; j_gene: TRBJ2-1; v_gene: TRBV2; CDR3aa: CASRPLAGGTIEQFF; CDR3nt: TGTGCCAGCAGGCCTCTAGCGGGAGGCACCATTGAGCAGTTCTTC
d_gene: NA; abundance: NA; j_gene: TRBJ1-2; v_gene: TRBV12-3/TRBV12-4; CDR3aa: CATQRGYYGYTF; CDR3nt: TGTGCTACCCAGAGGGGGTACTATGGCTACACCTTC
d_gene: NA; abundance: NA; j_gene: TRBJ1-5; v_gene: TRBV27; CDR3aa: CASSDSNNQPQHF; CDR3nt: TGTGCCAGCAGTGACAGCAACAATCAGCCCCAGCATTTT
d_gene: NA; abundance: NA; j_gene: TRBJ2-5; v_gene: TRBV2; CDR3aa: CASSDPSRVGGEETQYF; CDR3nt: TGTGCCAGCAGTGATCCCTCTCGGGTGGGCGGGGAAGAGACCCAGTACTTC
d_gene: TRBD1; abundance: NA; j_gene: TRBJ2-7; v_gene: TRBV5-1; CDR3aa: CASSFDRGIVYF; CDR3nt: TGCGCCAGCAGCTTTGACAGGGGAATAGTGTACTTC
d_gene: NA; abundance: NA; j_gene: TRBJ2-1; v_gene: TRBV7-2; CDR3aa: CASSPRRDTEQFF; CDR3nt: TGTGCCAGCAGCCCCCGTAGGGACACTGAGCAGTTCTTC
d_gene: NA; abundance: NA; j_gene: TRBJ1-2; v_gene: TRBV7-2; CDR3aa: CASSLAGFEAGYTF; CDR3nt: TGTGCCAGCAGCTTAGCAGGTTTTGAGGCTGGCTACACCTTC
d_gene: TRBD2; abundance: NA; j_gene: TRBJ2-1; v_gene: TRBV7-9; CDR3aa: CASTLAAGTSGSVRQFF; CDR3nt: TGTGCCAGCACCCTAGCCGCCGGGACTAGCGGGAGCGTGCGGCAGTTCTTC
d_gene: NA; abundance: NA; j_gene: TRBJ2-7; v_gene: TRBV18; CDR3aa: CASSPLGMDSTYEQYF; CDR3nt: TGTGCCAGCTCACCCCTCGGGATGGACAGTACCTACGAGCAGTACTTC
d_gene: NA; abundance: NA; j_gene: TRBJ2-7; v_gene: TRBV7-8; CDR3aa: CASSLARLGYEQYF; CDR3nt: TGTGCCAGCAGCTTAGCTAGACTAGGCTACGAGCAGTACTTC
d_gene: TRBD1; abundance: NA; j_gene: TRBJ2-1; v_gene: TRBV6-5; CDR3aa: CASSYDRGPSNEQFF; CDR3nt: TGTGCCAGCAGTTACGACAGGGGGCCGTCAAATGAGCAGTTCTTC
d_gene: NA; abundance: NA; j_gene: TRBJ1-1; v_gene: TRBV19; CDR3aa: CASGDEPDTEAFF; CDR3nt: TGTGCCAGTGGGGATGAACCGGACACTGAAGCTTTCTTT
d_gene: NA; abundance: NA; j_gene: TRBJ2-2; v_gene: TRBV7-8; CDR3aa: CASSARMSTGELFF; CDR3nt: TGTGCCAGCAGCGCCCGAATGAGCACCGGGGAGCTGTTTTTT
d_gene: TRBD1; abundance: NA; j_gene: TRBJ2-7; v_gene: TRBV28; CDR3aa: CASSLSLGQGYEQYF; CDR3nt: TGTGCCAGCAGTTTATCCTTAGGACAGGGCTACGAGCAGTACTTC
d_gene: NA; abundance: NA; j_gene: TRBJ1-2; v_gene: TRBV9; CDR3aa: CASSAQGPGGYTF; CDR3nt: TGTGCCAGCAGCGCGCAGGGGCCGGGTGGCTACACCTTC
d_gene: NA; abundance: NA; j_gene: TRBJ2-1; v_gene: TRBV18; CDR3aa: CASSRIAGPTAWDEQFF; CDR3nt: TGTGCCAGCTCACGGATAGCAGGTCCGACGGCCTGGGATGAGCAGTTCTTC
d_gene: NA; abundance: NA; j_gene: TRBJ2-1; v_gene: TRBV4-2; CDR3aa: CASSQAYGTEQFF; CDR3nt: TGTGCCAGCAGCCAGGCCTATGGGACAGAGCAGTTCTTC
d_gene: TRBD2; abundance: NA; j_gene: TRBJ2-1; v_gene: TRBV19; CDR3aa: CASSPIGTSVYNEQFF; CDR3nt: TGTGCCAGTAGTCCTATCGGGACTAGCGTCTACAATGAGCAGTTCTTC
d_gene: NA; abundance: NA; j_gene: TRBJ2-4; v_gene: TRBV20-1; CDR3aa: CSASGGTLAKNIQYF; CDR3nt: TGCAGTGCTAGTGGGGGGACTCTAGCCAAAAACATTCAGTACTTC
d_gene: TRBD2; abundance: once; j_gene: TRBJ2-7; v_gene: TRBV4-3; CDR3aa: CASSVTSGVSSYEQYF; CDR3nt: TGCGCCAGCAGCGTTACTAGCGGGGTTAGCTCCTACGAGCAGTACTTC
d_gene: NA; abundance: NA; j_gene: TRBJ2-3; v_gene: TRBV9; CDR3aa: CASSDRADTQYF; CDR3nt: TGTGCCAGCAGCGACAGGGCCGATACGCAGTATTTT
d_gene: NA; abundance: once; j_gene: TRBJ2-6; v_gene: TRBV9; CDR3aa: CASSSEGSGANVLTF; CDR3nt: TGTGCCAGCAGCTCGGAGGGGTCTGGGGCCAACGTCCTGACTTTC
d_gene: NA; abundance: NA; j_gene: TRBJ2-1; v_gene: TRBV7-2; CDR3aa: CASSLFEGGTRSYNEQFF; CDR3nt: TGTGCCAGCAGCCTCTTTGAGGGCGGAACGCGCTCCTACAATGAGCAGTTCTTC
d_gene: TRBD1; abundance: NA; j_gene: TRBJ1-2; v_gene: TRBV5-4; CDR3aa: CASFRGQGGGYTF; CDR3nt: TGTGCCAGTTTTCGGGGACAGGGCGGTGGCTACACCTTC
d_gene: NA; abundance: once; j_gene: TRBJ2-1; v_gene: TRBV2; CDR3aa: CASSPQIEQFF; CDR3nt: TGTGCCAGCAGCCCCCAGATTGAGCAGTTCTTC
d_gene: TRBD1; abundance: NA; j_gene: TRBJ2-7; v_gene: TRBV6-5; CDR3aa: CASSFSGTGSYEQYF; CDR3nt: TGTGCCAGCAGTTTTTCCGGGACAGGATCCTACGAGCAGTACTTC
d_gene: NA; abundance: NA; j_gene: TRBJ1-2; v_gene: TRBV6-5; CDR3aa: CASSFGVGYTF; CDR3nt: TGTGCCAGCAGTTTTGGGGTTGGCTACACCTTC
d_gene: NA; abundance: NA; j_gene: TRBJ1-6; v_gene: TRBV28; CDR3aa: CASSQQGISNSPLHF; CDR3nt: TGTGCCAGCAGCCAGCAGGGGATTAGTAATTCACCCCTCCACTTT
d_gene: TRBD2; abundance: NA; j_gene: TRBJ2-2; v_gene: TRBV27; CDR3aa: CASSLWGAGGTGELFF; CDR3nt: TGTGCCAGCAGTTTATGGGGAGCGGGAGGTACCGGGGAGCTGTTTTTT
d_gene: TRBD2; abundance: NA; j_gene: TRBJ2-6; v_gene: TRBV6-5; CDR3aa: CASSSGGGSGANVLTF; CDR3nt: TGTGCCAGCAGTTCCGGGGGGGGCTCTGGGGCCAACGTCCTGACTTTC
d_gene: NA; abundance: NA; j_gene: TRBJ2-1; v_gene: TRBV5-1; CDR3aa: CASSLNLGQEQFF; CDR3nt: TGCGCCAGCAGCTTGAATTTAGGCCAGGAGCAGTTCTTC
d_gene: NA; abundance: NA; j_gene: TRBJ2-3; v_gene: TRBV6-2/TRBV6-3; CDR3aa: CASSVGLPTDTQYF; CDR3nt: TGTGCCAGCAGTGTAGGACTGCCCACAGATACGCAGTATTTT
d_gene: NA; abundance: NA; j_gene: TRBJ1-6; v_gene: TRBV9; CDR3aa: CASSVGYSRSPLHF; CDR3nt: TGTGCCAGCAGCGTAGGGTACAGTCGGTCACCCCTCCACTTT
d_gene: NA; abundance: NA; j_gene: TRBJ1-4; v_gene: TRBV5-1; CDR3aa: CASRMIQSSTNEKLFF; CDR3nt: TGCGCCAGCAGAATGATCCAGTCGAGCACTAATGAAAAACTGTTTTTT
d_gene: NA; abundance: NA; j_gene: TRBJ2-3; v_gene: TRBV11-2; CDR3aa: CASSTGGGMSTDTQYF; CDR3nt: TGTGCCAGCAGTACCGGGGGAGGCATGAGCACAGATACGCAGTATTTT
d_gene: NA; abundance: NA; j_gene: TRBJ1-1; v_gene: TRBV10-3; CDR3aa: CAISVRGNTEAFF; CDR3nt: TGTGCCATCAGTGTCAGGGGGAACACTGAAGCTTTCTTT
d_gene: TRBD2; abundance: few; j_gene: TRBJ2-5; v_gene: TRBV9; CDR3aa: CASSVRLAGGQETQYF; CDR3nt: TGTGCCAGCAGCGTACGGCTAGCGGGAGGACAAGAGACCCAGTACTTC
d_gene: NA; abundance: few; j_gene: TRBJ1-1; v_gene: TRBV18; CDR3aa: CASFPTRNTEAFF; CDR3nt: TGTGCCAGCTTTCCCACGAGGAACACTGAAGCTTTCTTT
d_gene: TRBD1; abundance: few; j_gene: TRBJ1-2; v_gene: TRBV4-2; CDR3aa: CASRYQGQEVGYTF; CDR3nt: TGTGCCAGCAGATACCAAGGACAGGAGGTTGGCTACACCTTC
d_gene: NA; abundance: NA; j_gene: TRBJ1-6; v_gene: TRBV6-1; CDR3aa: CASSEGEGNSPLHF; CDR3nt: TGTGCCAGCAGTGAAGGGGAGGGGAATTCACCCCTCCACTTT
d_gene: NA; abundance: NA; j_gene: TRBJ1-5; v_gene: TRBV28; CDR3aa: CASTNQRLINQPQHF; CDR3nt: TGTGCCAGCACAAACCAAAGGTTAATAAATCAGCCCCAGCATTTT
d_gene: TRBD1; abundance: NA; j_gene: TRBJ1-3; v_gene: TRBV5-5; CDR3aa: CASSLEGTGGISGNTIYF; CDR3nt: TGTGCCAGCAGCTTGGAAGGGACAGGGGGTATATCTGGAAACACCATATATTTT